This T cell receptor beta chain is drawn from a study of blood T cell repertoires in COVID-19. Study details: Spain, Italy and the United States supplied samples that represented acute and convalescent COVID-19. PBMCs, B-cell-depleted T cells, or T cells were the source of the cDNA or gDNA that made up the material.

In its sample, this clone was seen once. Original processing methods: How many nucleated cells were present was estimated from reference gene primer amplification. The method was immunoSEQ multiplex PCR; TCRdb's version includes in-frame clones alone and lacks a portion of them. Clone size and the V and J calls come from that table; the DNA yielded D and trimming. The sample consists of a few hundred thousand clones, around four fifths of them appearing once. The V gene lost 1 base and the J gene lost 1 base, with 15 bases spanning the gap. CDR1 is SGHDT, CDR2 YYEEEE, per germline. This CDR3 is built from 17 residues.

This TCR derives from a man aged 25-45 years who had recovered from COVID-19. This chain uses TRBV5-6 with TRBJ1-3, with TRBD1 as a possible D gene (6 bases). Sequenced sample: peripheral blood. CDR3 bases: TGTGCCAGCAGCTTGCTGTCGCGGGGGGCTTCTGGAAACACCATATATTTT. This translates into CASSLLSRGASGNTIYF.